This T cell receptor (beta chain) originates from a study of blood T cell repertoires in COVID-19. Study-level information: Specimens from acute and convalescent COVID-19 originated in the United States, Italy and Spain.

The CDR3 runs 14 residues. Germline assignment: CDR1 MDHEN and CDR2 SYDVKM. The V and J ends lost 5 bases and 6 bases, in that order; junction bases with no gene match: 5. Assay: immunoSEQ multiplex PCR; the TCRdb copy retains only in-frame clones and omits some. In the table there are about 280,000 clones, approximately 88% of which are singletons. This clone was detected only once. Participants reported their clinical history, and cohort assignment relied on those reports. The chain joins TRBV28 to TRBJ2-1; 9 bases agree with TRBD2. This sequence originates from a woman between 35 and 50 years old who had recovered from COVID-19. Sequenced material: PBMCs or T cells enriched from blood (not recorded which). The CDR3 bases are TGTGCCAGCAGTGGGGGACTAGCCGTCAATGAGCAGTTCTTC. Translated, it gives CASSGGLAVNEQFF.